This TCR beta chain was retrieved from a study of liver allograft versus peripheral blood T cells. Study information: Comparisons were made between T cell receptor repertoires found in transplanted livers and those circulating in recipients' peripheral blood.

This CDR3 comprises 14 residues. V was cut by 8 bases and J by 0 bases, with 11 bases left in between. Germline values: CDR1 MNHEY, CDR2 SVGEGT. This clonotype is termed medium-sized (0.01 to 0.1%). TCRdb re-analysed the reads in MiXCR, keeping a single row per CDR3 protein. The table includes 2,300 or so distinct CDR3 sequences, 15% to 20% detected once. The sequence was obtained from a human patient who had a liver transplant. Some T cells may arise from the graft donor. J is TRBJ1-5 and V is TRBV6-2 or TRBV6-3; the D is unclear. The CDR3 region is CASRSFYSNQPQHF. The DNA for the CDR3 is TGTGCCAGCCGTAGCTTTTATAGCAATCAGCCCCAGCATTTT.